Listed below are T cell receptor beta chains from one sample, sequenced in a study of shared clonotypes between healthy human individuals. The method was immunoSEQ multiplex PCR; TCRdb's version includes in-frame clones alone and lacks a portion of them. The table includes millions of clones, approximately 94% detected once. Material: naive CD8+ T cells from PBMCs. These receptors all come from a man aged 18 to 29 in good health. Some clones in this sample may be carry-over from other donors' samples. Both conserved end residues are part of each CDR3. D genes are given only for firm matches. The listing skips clone size in some rows; elsewhere it reads once, few, many or a size class.

>TRBJ2-5|-|TRBV4-1|-
CASSLRHRDTQETQYF
TGCGCCAGCAGCCTAAGACACCGGGACACGCAAGAGACCCAGTACTTC
>TRBJ1-1|-|TRBV19|-
CASSMEQWDPMNTEAFF
TGTGCCAGTAGTATGGAGCAATGGGATCCTATGAACACTGAAGCTTTCTTT
>TRBJ2-7|-|TRBV7-9|-
CASTPTAPYEQYF
TGTGCCAGCACCCCGACAGCCCCCTACGAGCAGTACTTC
>TRBJ1-1|once|TRBV6-5|-
CASSYGRKNEAFF
TGTGCCAGCAGTTACGGCAGGAAGAATGAAGCTTTCTTT
>TRBJ2-7|-|TRBV4-1|TRBD1
CASSYPGQLSYEQYF
TGCGCCAGCAGCTATCCGGGACAGCTATCCTACGAGCAGTACTTC
>TRBJ2-2|-|TRBV11-2|-
CASLDEGLANTGELFF
TGTGCCAGCCTAGATGAGGGGCTCGCGAACACCGGGGAGCTGTTTTTT
>TRBJ2-1|-|TRBV7-3|-
CASSRAASSYNEQFF
TGTGCCAGCAGCAGAGCGGCAAGCTCCTACAATGAGCAGTTCTTC
>TRBJ2-7|-|TRBV19|TRBD1
CASSIKGTGIEQYF
TGTGCCAGTAGTATAAAAGGGACAGGGATCGAGCAGTACTTC
>TRBJ2-5|once|TRBV9|-
CASSVELAQETQYF
TGTGCCAGCAGCGTAGAACTGGCTCAAGAGACCCAGTACTTC
>TRBJ2-1|-|TRBV7-9|-
CASSLALFNEQFF
TGTGCCAGCAGCTTAGCCTTGTTCAATGAGCAGTTCTTC
>TRBJ1-2|-|TRBV27|-
CASSLSPRASGYTF
TGTGCCAGCAGTTTATCGCCTCGGGCCTCAGGGTACACCTTC
>TRBJ2-2|-|TRBV27|-
CASSLTSLNTGELFF
TGTGCCAGCAGTTTGACCAGCTTGAACACCGGGGAGCTGTTTTTT
>TRBJ1-4|-|TRBV5-4|TRBD1
CASSFRTGGRFREKLFF
TGTGCCAGCAGCTTTAGGACAGGGGGCCGGTTTCGTGAAAAACTGTTTTTT
>TRBJ2-1|-|TRBV25-1|TRBD2
CASSEGEGYEQFF
TGTGCCAGCAGCGAAGGGGAGGGGTATGAGCAGTTCTTC
>TRBJ1-2|-|TRBV5-8|-
CASSLDSGLTERNLYGYTF
TGTGCCAGCAGCTTGGACTCAGGGTTGACAGAACGGAACCTCTATGGCTACACCTTC
>TRBJ1-1|-|TRBV7-9|-
CASSPPDAETGTEAFF
TGTGCCAGCAGCCCCCCGGACGCCGAAACTGGCACTGAAGCTTTCTTT
>TRBJ1-5|-|TRBV30|TRBD1
CACLLPTGAVGF
TGTGCCTGTCTTCTCCCCACAGGGGCGGTTGGATTT
>TRBJ2-5|-|TRBV5-1|TRBD2
CASSPTSGSRETQYF
TGCGCCAGCAGCCCGACTAGCGGGAGTCGGGAGACCCAGTACTTC
>TRBJ2-1|-|TRBV7-9|-
CASSFGDAEQFF
TGTGCCAGCAGCTTTGGGGACGCTGAGCAGTTCTTC
>TRBJ2-5|once|TRBV27|TRBD1
CASKTEGARETQYF
TGTGCCAGTAAGACAGAGGGGGCCCGGGAGACCCAGTACTTC
>TRBJ2-7|-|TRBV7-8|-
CASSPNMVSYEQYF
TGTGCCAGCAGCCCCAACATGGTATCCTACGAGCAGTACTTC
>TRBJ1-4|-|TRBV4-3|-
CASSPNRVRNEKLFF
TGCGCCAGCAGCCCCAACAGGGTTCGGAATGAAAAACTGTTTTTT
>TRBJ2-7|-|TRBV19|-
CASSIESRNYEQYF
TGTGCCAGTAGTATAGAATCAAGAAACTACGAGCAGTACTTC
>TRBJ1-2|-|TRBV7-2|TRBD1
CASRDRVDYGYTF
TGTGCCAGCAGGGACAGGGTGGACTATGGCTACACCTTC
>TRBJ2-5|-|TRBV28|-
CASSLGQGKGKTQYF
TGTGCCAGCAGTTTGGGGCAGGGTAAAGGGAAGACCCAGTACTTC
>TRBJ1-1|-|TRBV4-3|TRBD1
CASSWTGSQTEAFF
TGCGCCAGCTCATGGACAGGGTCTCAAACTGAAGCTTTCTTT
>TRBJ2-2|once|TRBV7-2|TRBD2
CASSPGLAGGPNTGELFF
TGTGCCAGCAGCCCAGGACTAGCGGGAGGCCCGAACACCGGGGAGCTGTTTTTT
>TRBJ2-7|-|TRBV11-2|-
CASSLGVATYEQYF
TGTGCCAGCAGCTTAGGGGTAGCTACCTACGAGCAGTACTTC
>TRBJ1-5|-|TRBV19|-
CASSIDRAGQQPQHF
TGTGCCAGTAGTATAGATCGAGCGGGGCAGCAGCCCCAGCATTTT
>TRBJ2-1|-|TRBV2|-
CASSGGYNEQFF
TGTGCCAGCAGTGGCGGGTACAATGAGCAGTTCTTC
>TRBJ2-7|-|TRBV7-9|-
CASSPPEGTYEQYF
TGTGCCAGCAGCCCCCCAGAGGGAACCTACGAGCAGTACTTC
>TRBJ1-2|few|TRBV30|-
CAWSVLRYGYTF
TGTGCCTGGAGTGTACTGCGATATGGCTACACCTTC
>TRBJ1-1|-|TRBV11-1|-
CASSPLWGMNTEAFF
TGTGCCAGCAGCCCCCTCTGGGGGATGAACACTGAAGCTTTCTTT
>TRBJ2-1|-|TRBV7-3|TRBD2
CASSLMRDLSSGSTEQFF
TGTGCCAGCAGCTTAATGCGGGATTTGTCTAGCGGGAGCACTGAGCAGTTCTTC
>TRBJ2-3|-|TRBV20-1|-
CSAAFADTQYF
TGCAGTGCGGCTTTCGCAGATACGCAGTATTTT
>TRBJ1-1|-|TRBV28|-
CASSTNREGNTEAFF
TGTGCCAGCAGTACGAACAGGGAAGGGAACACTGAAGCTTTCTTT
>TRBJ2-7|-|TRBV7-8|-
CASSLRVVGAESYEQYF
TGTGCCAGCAGCTTAAGAGTTGTAGGGGCAGAGTCCTACGAGCAGTACTTC
>TRBJ2-7|-|TRBV29-1|TRBD1
CSVRTGGEPYEQYF
TGCAGCGTACGGACAGGGGGGGAACCCTACGAGCAGTACTTC
>TRBJ1-2|-|TRBV6-6|-
CASSYWSQGQDYGYTF
TGTGCCAGCAGTTACTGGTCCCAGGGCCAAGACTATGGCTACACCTTC
>TRBJ2-7|-|TRBV5-6|-
CASSWSGTDYEQYF
TGTGCCAGCAGCTGGAGCGGGACAGACTACGAGCAGTACTTC
>TRBJ2-1|-|TRBV5-6|TRBD2
CASSPLLAKDEQFF
TGTGCCAGCAGCCCCCTACTAGCGAAAGATGAGCAGTTCTTC
>TRBJ2-2|-|TRBV7-3|-
CASSPGLPGELFF
TGTGCCAGCAGCCCGGGACTGCCCGGGGAGCTGTTTTTT
>TRBJ2-7|-|TRBV6-6|-
CASSYSAGAYEQYF
TGTGCCAGCAGTTACTCCGCTGGGGCCTACGAGCAGTACTTC
>TRBJ2-2|-|TRBV19|TRBD1
CASSIGTGWGTGELFF
TGTGCCAGTAGTATAGGGACAGGGTGGGGCACCGGGGAGCTGTTTTTT
>TRBJ2-7|-|TRBV4-1|TRBD1
CASSLRGTGGGEQYF
TGCGCCAGCAGCTTACGCGGGACAGGGGGCGGCGAGCAGTACTTC
>TRBJ1-2|-|TRBV29-1|-
CSVERAGWGYTF
TGCAGCGTTGAAAGGGCAGGATGGGGCTACACCTTC
>TRBJ1-2|-|TRBV9|TRBD1
CASSADDRDFNYGYTF
TGTGCCAGCAGCGCCGACGACAGGGATTTTAACTATGGCTACACCTTC
>TRBJ2-2|once|TRBV7-3|TRBD2
CASSFTSGNTGELFF
TGTGCCAGCAGCTTTACTAGCGGAAACACCGGGGAGCTGTTTTTT
>TRBJ2-7|-|TRBV14|TRBD1
CASSLRTGGYEQYF
TGTGCCAGCAGCCTAAGGACAGGGGGCTACGAGCAGTACTTC
>TRBJ2-1|-|TRBV11-2|TRBD2
CASSSRGGSGGKREQFF
TGTGCCAGCAGCTCCCGGGGCGGAAGCGGGGGCAAGCGGGAGCAGTTCTTC
>TRBJ2-7|-|TRBV5-1|-
CASSARPGSNEQYF
TGCGCCAGCAGCGCCCGACCGGGTTCCAACGAGCAGTACTTC